This T cell receptor (beta chain) stems from a study of blood T cell repertoires in COVID-19 (TCRdb year 2020). About the investigation overall: ImmuneRACE Cohort 3 recovered participants were defined by two consecutive negative NP/OP PCR tests, healthcare professional clearance, or symptom resolution. Subjects who had been exposed to COVID-19, were actively infected with it, or had recovered from it provided the deeply sampled blood TCRbeta repertoires that made up the dataset. The repertoires were released in a freely available public database meant as a resource for research on the immune response to SARS-CoV-2. Samples covering the acute and convalescent phases of COVID-19 were provided by collaborators in the United States, Italy and Spain. The sample metadata nearly always contained a de-identified subject ID, COVID-19 status, age in years and sex. Samples came from the ongoing ImmuneRACE study (first 160 participants) plus 1,254 subjects from 6 global collaborators. The prospective study material was composed of cDNA or gDNA derived from T cells, B-cell-depleted T cells, or PBMCs. Where available, HLA class I and class II types were taken from metadata supplied by the sample provider and were not determined by assay-based typing.

As to this clone: There is no known antigen for this receptor. No much larger clone exists at a distance of one base, and base qualities are not known.

TCRbeta CDR3 regions were amplified from genomic DNA by means of the immunoSEQ Assay, a bias-controlled multiplex PCR. The authors' analysis ran thus. Nucleated cell counts per sample were estimated from amplification of reference gene primers within the assay. Sequence reads were collapsed and filtered to measure the absolute abundance of every unique TCRbeta CDR3 rearrangement. For each sample, productive Simpson clonality was calculated by taking the square root of Simpson's diversity index across productive rearrangements. Drawn from immuneACCESS, this table holds only the in-frame rearrangements with V and J called that TCRdb kept. Clones are partly lost; checked studies trace under half to an unresolved V gene and leave the rest unexplained. The V and J calls and clone size were taken over from that table, and D and trimming were inferred from the DNA. Counted in this sample were approximately 250,000 clones; more than 75% of them appeared once. The top ten constitute around 2% of the sample.

Study-wide conclusions, independent of this receptor: Clinical and demographic metadata were provided uncurated, with the amount varying by source and participant.

Participants in the prospective study were enrolled through a virtual design, were aged roughly 18 to 90 years, and lived in roughly 24 United States geographic areas. To assign participants to cohorts, the prospective study relied on clinical history that participants themselves reported in a screening survey and a study questionnaire. In the prospective study, whole blood, serum and a nasopharyngeal or oropharyngeal swab were collected from each participant by mobile phlebotomists. Participants in the prospective study had the option to provide additional blood draws and questionnaires over a roughly 2-month period. Prospective study blood samples were shipped either frozen or at room temperature before DNA extraction. The sample taken for sequencing was PBMCs or T cells enriched from blood (not recorded which). The receptor was derived from a woman aged 55-70 years in a cohort exposed to, infected with or recovered from COVID-19 (not recorded which).

The nucleotide sequence is TGCGCCAGCAGCCAGGGGGGCGGATCCACAGATACGCAGTATTTT. This sequence encodes CASSQGGGSTDTQYF. The sequence joins TRBV5-1 to TRBJ2-3; the D region possibly corresponds to TRBD1 (7 bases align). The germline V gene provides CDR1 SGHRS and CDR2 YFSETQ. Trimming removed 4 bases from V and 2 bases from J, leaving 14 bases between the germline ends. The CDR3 runs 15 residues from the cysteine to the phenylalanine. The kept DNA is CDR3 alone, 45 bases in frame from the first base.